The rows below give T cell receptor beta chains drawn from one sample of a study of OX40 agonist ivuxolimab in advanced cancers. Libraries were prepared by immunoSEQ multiplex PCR; TCRdb keeps only in-frame clonotypes and omits some of them. Here the sample spans 65,000 to 80,000 clones, 85% to 95% being singletons. The starting material was CD4+ or CD8+ T cells sorted from blood, obtained in a trial of the OX40 agonist ivuxolimab. These receptors were collected from an adult with an advanced solid tumor such as melanoma, head and neck, liver or kidney cancer. Both conserved end residues are part of each CDR3. Fields, in order: J gene, D gene, clone size, V gene, CDR3 protein, CDR3 DNA. The D gene is left open where the match is weak. Size values are once, few and many counts, or a class for expanded clones, and some rows have none.

j_gene: TRBJ1-5
d_gene: TRBD1
abundance: -
v_gene: TRBV6-6
CDR3aa: CATQIGDRLNQPQHF
CDR3nt: TGTGCCACCCAGATCGGGGACAGACTTAATCAGCCCCAGCATTTT

j_gene: TRBJ1-5
d_gene: -
abundance: few
v_gene: TRBV5-4
CDR3aa: CASSLRNQPQHF
CDR3nt: TGTGCCAGCAGCTTGCGCAATCAGCCCCAGCATTTT

j_gene: TRBJ2-6
d_gene: TRBD1
abundance: -
v_gene: TRBV11-3
CDR3aa: CASSSRTGEGANVLTF
CDR3nt: TGTGCCAGCAGCTCCCGTACAGGGGAAGGGGCCAACGTCCTGACTTTC

j_gene: TRBJ1-4
d_gene: -
abundance: -
v_gene: TRBV28
CDR3aa: CATGYGQLTTNEKLFF
CDR3nt: TGTGCCACTGGTTATGGCCAACTTACAACTAATGAAAAACTGTTTTTT

j_gene: TRBJ1-1
d_gene: -
abundance: -
v_gene: TRBV7-3
CDR3aa: CASSLYQNTEAFF
CDR3nt: TGTGCCAGCAGCTTATACCAGAACACTGAAGCTTTCTTT

j_gene: TRBJ2-3
d_gene: -
abundance: -
v_gene: TRBV10-1
CDR3aa: CASSESGANTDTQYF
CDR3nt: TGCGCCAGCAGTGAATCAGGGGCTAACACAGATACGCAGTATTTT

j_gene: TRBJ2-1
d_gene: -
abundance: -
v_gene: TRBV7-6
CDR3aa: CASSLVLDEQFF
CDR3nt: TGTGCCAGCAGCTTAGTCCTAGATGAGCAGTTCTTC

j_gene: TRBJ2-7
d_gene: TRBD2
abundance: -
v_gene: TRBV7-2
CDR3aa: CASSEKGLAAYEQYF
CDR3nt: TGTGCCAGCAGCGAGAAAGGACTAGCGGCCTACGAGCAGTACTTC

j_gene: TRBJ2-1
d_gene: TRBD1
abundance: -
v_gene: TRBV4-3
CDR3aa: CASSQRRQGYNEQFF
CDR3nt: TGCGCCAGCAGCCAAAGGCGACAGGGTTACAATGAGCAGTTCTTC

j_gene: TRBJ2-6
d_gene: -
abundance: -
v_gene: TRBV15
CDR3aa: CATSPLPGRTGANVLTF
CDR3nt: TGTGCCACCAGCCCCCTCCCGGGTCGGACTGGGGCCAACGTCCTGACTTTC

j_gene: TRBJ2-3
d_gene: TRBD2
abundance: -
v_gene: TRBV2
CDR3aa: CASSRDREGTDTQYF
CDR3nt: TGTGCCAGCAGTCGAGATCGGGAGGGGACAGATACGCAGTATTTT

j_gene: TRBJ1-4
d_gene: -
abundance: -
v_gene: TRBV4-1
CDR3aa: CASGHQPTGSNEKLFF
CDR3nt: TGCGCCAGCGGCCACCAGCCTACAGGTTCTAATGAAAAACTGTTTTTT

j_gene: TRBJ2-1
d_gene: -
abundance: -
v_gene: TRBV6-1
CDR3aa: CASSGSLNEQFF
CDR3nt: TGTGCCAGCAGTGGGAGCTTGAATGAGCAGTTCTTC

j_gene: TRBJ2-5
d_gene: TRBD1
abundance: -
v_gene: TRBV2
CDR3aa: CASRAGQVQETQYF
CDR3nt: TGTGCCAGCAGGGCCGGACAGGTCCAAGAGACCCAGTACTTC

j_gene: TRBJ2-3
d_gene: -
abundance: few
v_gene: TRBV6-6
CDR3aa: CASSYSRNRATDTQYF
CDR3nt: TGTGCCAGCAGTTACTCAAGGAACAGGGCTACAGATACGCAGTATTTT

j_gene: TRBJ2-7
d_gene: -
abundance: -
v_gene: TRBV28
CDR3aa: CASSLYGSYEQYF
CDR3nt: TGTGCCAGCAGTTTATACGGCAGCTACGAGCAGTACTTC

j_gene: TRBJ2-1
d_gene: -
abundance: once
v_gene: TRBV28
CDR3aa: CASSLSYNEQFF
CDR3nt: TGTGCCAGCAGTTTATCGTACAATGAGCAGTTCTTC

j_gene: TRBJ1-6
d_gene: -
abundance: -
v_gene: TRBV19
CDR3aa: CASSQGFENSPLHF
CDR3nt: TGTGCCAGTAGCCAGGGATTTGAAAATTCACCCCTCCACTTT

j_gene: TRBJ2-5
d_gene: -
abundance: -
v_gene: TRBV20-1
CDR3aa: CSGVGETQYF
CDR3nt: TGCAGTGGTGTAGGAGAGACCCAGTACTTC

j_gene: TRBJ2-5
d_gene: TRBD2
abundance: -
v_gene: TRBV5-1
CDR3aa: CASSLLAESRETQYF
CDR3nt: TGCGCCAGCAGCTTACTAGCGGAATCTCGGGAGACCCAGTACTTC

j_gene: TRBJ2-1
d_gene: TRBD2
abundance: -
v_gene: TRBV18
CDR3aa: CASSPGTSGKNEQFF
CDR3nt: TGTGCCAGCTCACCAGGGACTAGCGGGAAGAATGAGCAGTTCTTC

j_gene: TRBJ1-2
d_gene: TRBD1
abundance: -
v_gene: TRBV6-1
CDR3aa: CASSPGQGSQSYTF
CDR3nt: TGTGCCAGCAGTCCTGGACAGGGCTCTCAATCGTACACCTTC

j_gene: TRBJ2-1
d_gene: TRBD2
abundance: -
v_gene: TRBV27
CDR3aa: CASRSAPGLAGSGGYNEQFF
CDR3nt: TGTGCCAGCAGATCTGCCCCGGGACTAGCGGGATCCGGCGGCTACAATGAGCAGTTCTTC

j_gene: TRBJ1-4
d_gene: -
abundance: -
v_gene: TRBV7-9
CDR3aa: CASSRGLSGEKLFF
CDR3nt: TGTGCCAGCAGCCGAGGTTTGTCGGGTGAAAAACTGTTTTTT

j_gene: TRBJ1-1
d_gene: TRBD1
abundance: -
v_gene: TRBV5-1
CDR3aa: CASSLGTGWDTEAFF
CDR3nt: TGCGCCAGCAGCTTGGGGACAGGTTGGGACACTGAAGCTTTCTTT

j_gene: TRBJ2-6
d_gene: -
abundance: -
v_gene: TRBV9
CDR3aa: CASSERGAGANVLTF
CDR3nt: TGTGCCAGCAGTGAGAGGGGGGCCGGGGCCAACGTCCTGACTTTC

j_gene: TRBJ1-2
d_gene: TRBD1
abundance: -
v_gene: TRBV7-9
CDR3aa: CASSPEAQGAYGYTF
CDR3nt: TGTGCCAGCAGCCCCGAGGCACAGGGGGCGTATGGCTACACCTTC

j_gene: TRBJ2-3
d_gene: -
abundance: -
v_gene: TRBV9
CDR3aa: CASSVVGADTQYF
CDR3nt: TGTGCCAGCAGCGTAGTCGGTGCAGATACGCAGTATTTT

j_gene: TRBJ1-4
d_gene: -
abundance: once
v_gene: TRBV19
CDR3aa: CASFSFSTNEKLFF
CDR3nt: TGTGCCAGTTTTTCCTTTTCAACTAATGAAAAACTGTTTTTT

j_gene: TRBJ2-1
d_gene: TRBD2
abundance: -
v_gene: TRBV6-6
CDR3aa: CASSYLAGTYNEQFF
CDR3nt: TGTGCCAGCAGTTACCTAGCGGGAACCTACAATGAGCAGTTCTTC

j_gene: TRBJ1-2
d_gene: TRBD1
abundance: -
v_gene: TRBV27
CDR3aa: CASSAIDRVGPGYTF
CDR3nt: TGTGCCAGCAGTGCTATCGACAGGGTTGGTCCAGGCTACACCTTC